This TCR beta chain was retrieved from a study of blood T cells in healthy people across ages. CDR3 length: 13 residues. Germline CDR1 SGHRS, CDR2 YFSETQ. Germline trimming cut 4 bases from V and 8 bases from J; bases unmatched to any gene: 4. A J-beta primer mix and a sample-barcoded 5' primer were used in a second PCR of roughly 7 to 12 cycles. TCRdb independently ran MiXCR on the 5' RACE reads; one entry per CDR3 protein. The profile shows more than 900,000 distinct CDR3 sequences, about 23% of them singletons. This sample also belongs to another study, concerning T cells of mothers and their children. From that study: Sample barcodes and 2-4 random nucleotides were added by the M1S primer of the second PCR. Mother-child pairs who were related displayed a slightly higher overlap than unrelated pairs, a difference that was non-significant.

The chain combines TRBV5-1 with TRBJ2-1; 9 nucleotides match TRBD2. This TCR was sampled from a girl aged 2-10 years in good health. The sequenced sample was blood. The CDR3 region has the DNA TGCGCCAGCAGCACGGGACTAGCTCATGAGCAGTTCTTC. It encodes CASSTGLAHEQFF.